This entry is about one T cell receptor (beta chain). Synthesis of TCR beta cDNA relied on 5'RACE template switching carrying UMIs. TCRdb re-called the 5' RACE reads; one entry per CDR3 protein, DNA not given. The ten top clones account for more than 1.4%, within a sample of about 460,000 distinct CDR3 sequences. Germline V gene data show CDR1 as DFQATT and CDR2 as SNEGSKA (reference sequence). The CDR3 length is 12 residues. This record belongs to a study of T cells expressing NK-cell markers. Study-level background: In the group of eight sequenced donors, seven were HCMV-seropositive and one was seronegative.

The rearrangement joins TRBV20-1 to TRBJ1-5. The TCR was taken from a woman aged 50 to 60 in good health. The sample was blood T cells: a sorted CD56 or NKG2C T cell subset, CD4+ or CD8+ T cells, or bulk PBMC T cells (not recorded which). CDR3 residues: CSALGLNQPQHF.